This T cell receptor (beta chain) was retrieved from a study of regulatory T cells in long-lasting Graves disease. Through Arm-PCR of CDR3 regions and iRepertoire HTBI primers, TCR beta libraries were built. A single record per CDR3 protein comes from TCRdb applying MiXCR to the multiplex PCR reads. The sample records 300,000 to 500,000 distinct CDR3 sequences, less than 25% being singletons. Time point here: persistent/refractory GD, antithyroid drugs over 5 years with positive TRAb. PBMC RNA was the source of the TCR library. Germline CDR1 MNHEY, CDR2 SMNVEV (reference sequence). This CDR3 region has 15 residues. With 2 bases clipped from V and 9 bases from J, the junction kept 12 bases outside the gene matches.

The TCR comes from a female donor with Graves disease. The rearrangement links TRBV27 to TRBJ2-7, with TRBD2 matching 8 bases. Sequencing was performed on peripheral blood mononuclear cells (PBMCs), taken when the disease was refractory, from a patient treated with antithyroid drugs. The CDR3 is CASSLGSGIGRGQYF. DNA for the CDR3: TGTGCCAGCAGTTTAGGTAGCGGGATTGGCCGGGGGCAGTACTTC.